These 25 T cell receptor beta chains came from one sample sequenced in a study of blood T cell repertoires in COVID-19. Only in-frame clones appear in the TCRdb table, and some are missing; sequencing was by immunoSEQ multiplex PCR. Among about 230,000 clones listed, roughly 88% were seen once. The material sequenced was peripheral blood. These receptors were obtained from a man aged 40-50 years with acute or convalescent COVID-19.

The J gene is TRBJ2-7, the V gene TRBV18; D ambiguous. This CDR3 is built from 13 residues. The germline gives CDR1 KGHSH, CDR2 LQKENI. V lost 3 bases, J lost 3 bases, and 9 bases lay in between. The CDR3 bases are TGTGCCAGCTCACCGGAGCGCCTCTACGAGCAGTACTTC. It specifies CASSPERLYEQYF.

J is TRBJ2-5 and V is TRBV10-3; tentative D call: TRBD1 (5 bases). V dropped 3 bases and J dropped 5 bases, with 13 bases sitting between them. Germline V gives CDR1 ENHRY, CDR2 SYGVKD. The CDR3 consists of 14 residues. CDR3 sequence (DNA): TGTGCCATCAGTGACTCAGGGTCGCGGGAGACCCAGTACTTC. Amino acids: CAISDSGSRETQYF.

The chain links TRBV2 to TRBJ2-7, with a possible D match to TRBD1 (6 bases). This CDR3 is built from 15 residues. The germline CDR1 and CDR2 sequences are SNHLY and FYNNEI. Trimming removed 2 bases at V and 2 bases at J, with 13 bases between. The CDR3 region has the DNA TGTGCCAGCAGTGAAACGTGGGACAAGACCTACGAGCAGTACTTC. It specifies CASSETWDKTYEQYF. Together with reference TRBV2 and TRBJ2-7, the CDR3 gives the full variable domain: EPEVTQTPSHQVTQMGQEVILRCVPISNHLYFYWYRQILGQKVEFLVSFYNNEISEKSEIFDDQFSVERPDGSNFTLKIRSTKLEDSAMYFCASSETWDKTYEQYFGPGTRLTVT.

This clone occurred a few times. V is TRBV30 and J is TRBJ2-7; 7 bases are shared with TRBD1. This CDR3 comprises 13 residues. Germline V gene sequence: CDR1 GTSNPN, CDR2 SVGIG (reference sequence). Germline trimming cut 5 bases from V and 7 bases from J; bases unmatched to any gene: 11. The CDR3 loop is CAWDLGTANEQYF. The CDR3 DNA sequence: TGTGCCTGGGATCTAGGGACAGCGAATGAGCAGTACTTC.

The chain employs TRBV19 and TRBJ1-2, with a tentative D call TRBD1 (6 bases). This CDR3 is built from 15 residues. Trimming took off 6 bases at V and 2 bases at J, with 16 bases between the two ends. In germline, CDR1 is LNHDA, CDR2 SQIVND (reference sequence). Here the CDR3 reads CASRISGAANYGYTF. The CDR3 region has the DNA TGTGCCAGTAGGATATCAGGGGCGGCAAACTATGGCTACACCTTC.

The J gene is TRBJ2-5, the V gene TRBV7-9, with a tentative D call TRBD2 (6 bases). The CDR3 has 13 amino acids. The V gene's germline CDR1 is SEHNR and CDR2 FQNEAQ (reference sequence). Trimming removed 2 bases from V and 5 bases from J, with 9 bases in between. The CDR3 reads CASSLTSWETQYF. The CDR3 nucleotides read TGTGCCAGCAGCTTAACTAGCTGGGAGACCCAGTACTTC.

J is TRBJ2-3 and V is TRBV7-6; D is perhaps TRBD2 (6 bases). The germline V gene encodes CDR1 SGHVS and CDR2 FNYEAQ. The CDR3 length is 15 residues. The ends were cut back, 1 base at V and 0 bases at J, with 8 bases in the middle. The CDR3 region has the DNA TGTGCCAGCAGCTTAGGCGGGACTAGCACAGATACGCAGTATTTT. It translates to CASSLGGTSTDTQYF.

V usage is TRBV6-6 and J usage is TRBJ2-7; perhaps TRBD2 as D (5 bases). The ends were cut back, 7 bases at V and 6 bases at J, with 10 bases in the middle. Germline-derived CDR1 and CDR2 are MNHNY and SVGAGI (reference sequence). The CDR3 length is 11 residues. The DNA of the CDR3 is TGTGCCAGCACTTTTCGGGGCGAGCAGTACTTC. It is translated as CASTFRGEQYF.

The V gene is TRBV10-3, the J gene TRBJ2-2, with 8 positions matching TRBD1. Germline V CDR1 and CDR2: ENHRY, SYGVKD. CDR3 length: 15 residues. V lost 7 bases to trimming and J lost 3 bases; unmatched junction nucleotides: 7. The chain's CDR3 is CAIKADREDTGELFF. In DNA, the CDR3 is TGTGCCATCAAAGCGGACAGGGAGGACACCGGGGAGCTGTTTTTT.

The genes are TRBV5-6 and TRBJ1-5; no firm D call. Germline-derived CDR1 and CDR2 are SGHDT and YYEEEE. The CDR3 covers 16 residues. Trimming removed 4 bases from V and 5 bases from J, with 19 bases in between. In DNA form, the CDR3 reads TGTGCCAGCAGCGAGAGAGGGAGCGGTGGATATCAGCCCCAGCATTTT. Its translation is CASSERGSGGYQPQHF. The whole variable domain, remainder taken from reference TRBV5-6 and TRBJ1-5, is DAGVTQSPTHLIKTRGQQVTLRCSPKSGHDTVSWYQQALGQGPQFIFQYYEEEERQRGNFPDRFSGHQFPNYSSELNVNALLLGDSALYLCASSERGSGGYQPQHFGDGTRLSIL.

The chain joins TRBV29-1 to TRBJ1-1, with a tentative D call TRBD1 (6 bases). Trimming cost V 4 bases and J 6 bases, with 15 bases left between them. CDR3 length equals 13 residues. CDR1 and CDR2 from the germline V gene are SQVTM and ANQGSEA. CDR3 sequence: CSVAQGRGAEAFF. In nucleotides, the CDR3 is TGCAGCGTTGCACAGGGTAGAGGAGCTGAAGCTTTCTTT.

This clone was detected a few times. The chain joins TRBV5-4 to TRBJ2-3, with D perhaps TRBD2 (5 bases). The CDR3 sequence is 16 residues long. Trimming took 5 bases from V and 0 from J, leaving 16 bases between them. Germline-derived CDR1 and CDR2 are SGHNT and YYREEE (reference sequence). The CDR3 region has the DNA TGTGCCAGCAGTTACGGACTGACGGGAAGCACAGATACGCAGTATTTT. Translating gives CASSYGLTGSTDTQYF.

This clone was recorded a few times. V usage is TRBV18 and J usage is TRBJ1-6, with 8 bases aligning to TRBD1. This CDR3 region has 15 residues. Germline CDR1 KGHSH, CDR2 LQKENI. V was clipped by 3 bases and J by 5 bases; unmatched bases: 3. CDR3 sequence: CASSPGTGDNSPLHF. In DNA form, the CDR3 reads TGTGCCAGCTCACCCGGGACAGGAGATAATTCACCCCTCCACTTT.

The chain is built from TRBV6-5 and TRBJ2-7, with D tentatively TRBD2 (5 bases). V was cut by 7 bases and J by 2 bases, with 18 bases left in between. The CDR3 contains 15 residues. The germline V gene encodes CDR1 MNHEY and CDR2 SVGAGI. The CDR3 reads CASTSTAGTAYEQYF. The CDR3 DNA follows: TGTGCCAGCACATCCACGGCGGGCACAGCCTACGAGCAGTACTTC.

The genes are TRBV6-5 and TRBJ1-1, with D uncertain. The CDR3 totals 14 residues. V lost 7 bases and J lost 4, with 16 bases in between. Per the germline V gene, CDR1 is MNHEY and CDR2 is SVGAGI. The CDR3 coding sequence is TGTGCCAGCATGGGGAGACATGATAGCACTGAAGCTTTCTTT. It codes for CASMGRHDSTEAFF.

The V call is TRBV29-1, the J call TRBJ2-4, with D possibly matching TRBD1 (5 bases). V was trimmed by 5 bases and J by 5 bases, leaving 13 bases between them. This CDR3 contains 13 residues. CDR1 and CDR2 (germline): SQVTM, ANQGSEA. DNA of the CDR3: TGCAGCGTTACCCCAGGGTGGCAAAACATTCAGTACTTC. This translates into CSVTPGWQNIQYF.

This clone was recorded once. J is TRBJ1-1 and V is TRBV15; possible D gene TRBD1, 5 bases. The CDR3 runs 12 residues. V lost 1 base, J lost 11 bases, and 11 bases lay in between. CDR1 is LNHNV, CDR2 YYDKDF, per germline (reference sequence). The CDR3 sequence is CATSRVQGAAFF. The CDR3 region has the DNA TGTGCCACCAGCAGAGTTCAGGGTGCGGCTTTCTTT.

This chain joins TRBV7-9 and TRBJ1-1; D is uncertain. V was shortened by 5 bases and J by 1 base, with 8 bases between the two germline ends. Germline V CDR1 and CDR2: SEHNR, FQNEAQ (reference sequence). The CDR3 sequence is 13 residues long. CDR3 protein: CASSPHWNTEAFF. CDR3 nucleotide sequence: TGTGCCAGCAGCCCTCACTGGAACACTGAAGCTTTCTTT.

As DNA, the CDR3 is TGTGCCAGTAGCCTGGACAGGGTCGTATCTGGGGAGCTGTTTTTT. As protein: CASSLDRVVSGELFF. This sequence joins TRBV19 and TRBJ2-2, with TRBD1 identical over 8 bases. The J segment lost 8 bases and the V segment lost 6 bases, leaving 11 bases of the junction unmatched. Germline CDR1 LNHDA, CDR2 SQIVND (reference sequence). The CDR3 length is 15 residues.

The chain is built from TRBV19 and TRBJ1-5, with 8 bases lining up with TRBD1. The CDR3 totals 18 residues. V was clipped by 7 bases and J by 0 bases; unmatched bases: 14. CDR1 is LNHDA, CDR2 SQIVND, per germline (reference sequence). The chain's CDR3 is CASMSRTGRGYSNQPQHF. The CDR3 nucleotides are TGTGCCAGTATGAGCAGGACAGGGAGAGGGTATAGCAATCAGCCCCAGCATTTT.

CDR3 nucleotide sequence: TGTGCCAGCAGTGAGGGCTATAACTATGAGCAGTTCTTC. It translates to CASSEGYNYEQFF. The rearrangement links TRBV2 to TRBJ2-1; no clear D. The CDR3 is 13 residues long. Germline V gene data show CDR1 as SNHLY and CDR2 as FYNNEI. V was pared by 3 bases and J by 8 bases, with 11 bases between.

This clone has more than one count but fewer than ten. The V gene is TRBV7-2, the J gene TRBJ1-1, with TRBD1 as a possible D gene (5 bases). V was clipped by 2 bases and J by 3 bases, with 7 bases between them. CDR1 is SGHTA, CDR2 FQGNSA, per germline. The CDR3 has 13 amino acids. The CDR3 loop reads CASSLSGDTEAFF. The CDR3 DNA reads as TGTGCCAGCAGCTTATCGGGGGACACTGAAGCTTTCTTT.

Written as DNA, the CDR3 is TGTGCCAGCAGTGAAGTGCTAGGGACAGTCTACGAGCAGTACTTC. Residues: CASSEVLGTVYEQYF. The chain combines TRBV2 with TRBJ2-7; 7 bases fit TRBD1. This CDR3 is built from 15 residues. The ends lost 1 base at V and 3 bases at J; junction bases unmatched: 6. Germline loops: CDR1 SNHLY, CDR2 FYNNEI.

The chain uses TRBV7-9 and TRBJ1-1; TRBD1 is a possible D gene (5 bases). The length of the CDR3 is 12 residues. V was shortened by 0 bases and J by 10 bases, with 9 bases between the two germline ends. The germline CDR1 and CDR2 sequences are SEHNR and FQNEAQ (reference sequence). The CDR3 sequence is CASSLAGGGAFF. CDR3 DNA sequence: TGTGCCAGCAGCTTAGCGGGCGGGGGAGCTTTCTTT.

The rearrangement uses TRBV11-1 and TRBJ2-1; D is possibly TRBD1 (8 bases). Per germline, CDR1 SGHAT and CDR2 FQDESV (reference sequence). V dropped 6 bases and J dropped 10 bases, with 16 bases sitting between them. This CDR3 spans 13 amino acids. The CDR3 DNA sequence: TGTGCCAGCAGTTCCCAGCGGGACAGGGAGCAGTTCTTC. Residues: CASSSQRDREQFF. Using reference TRBV11-1 and TRBJ2-1 for the parts outside the CDR3, the full variable domain is EAEVAQSPRYKITEKSQAVAFWCDPISGHATLYWYRQILGQGPELLVQFQDESVVDDSQLPKDRFSAERLKGVDSTLKIQPAELGDSAMYLCASSSQRDREQFFGPGTRLTVL.